This T cell receptor beta chain was sequenced in a study of OX40 agonist ivuxolimab in advanced cancers. About the study: With ivuxolimab, an agonistic anti-OX40 (CD134) antibody, patients were treated. Findings and limits, study-wide: In the 0.1 to 3.0 mg/kg range, CD4+ and CD8+ blood T cells had expanded clonally by week 6. Partial responders treated at 0.1-3.0 mg/kg exhibited clonal expansion among the lowest measured.

Concerning this clone: The antigen is unknown.

Data came from immunoSEQ multiplex PCR; TCRdb stores just in-frame clones and leaves some out. The sample holds tens of thousands of clones; 84% are singletons and the top ten take roughly 7%. Blood samples were obtained at baseline, cycle 4 day 1, and cycle 7 day 1. This CDR3 spans 15 amino acids. The germline V gene encodes CDR1 SGHVS and CDR2 FQNEAQ. V was pared by 3 bases and J by 2 bases, with 4 bases of the junction left unmatched. The chain combines TRBV7-8 with TRBJ2-7, with 10 bases identical to TRBD2. Material: CD4+ or CD8+ T cells sorted from blood, obtained in a trial of the OX40 agonist ivuxolimab. This receptor was taken from an adult with an advanced solid tumor such as melanoma, head and neck, liver or kidney cancer. The CDR3, as DNA: TGTGCCAGCAGCTTGGTACTAGCGGGGACCTACGAGCAGTACTTC. Its translation: CASSLVLAGTYEQYF.